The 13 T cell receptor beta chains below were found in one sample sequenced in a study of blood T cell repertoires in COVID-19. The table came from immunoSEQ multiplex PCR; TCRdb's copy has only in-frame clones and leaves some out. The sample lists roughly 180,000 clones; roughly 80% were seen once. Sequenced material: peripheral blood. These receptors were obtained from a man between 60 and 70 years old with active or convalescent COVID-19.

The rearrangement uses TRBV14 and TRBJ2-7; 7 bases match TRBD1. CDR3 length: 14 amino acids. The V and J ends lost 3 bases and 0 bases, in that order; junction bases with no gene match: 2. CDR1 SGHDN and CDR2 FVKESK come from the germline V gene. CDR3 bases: TGTGCCAGCAGCCACACAGGGGCCTCCTACGAGCAGTACTTC. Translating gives CASSHTGASYEQYF.

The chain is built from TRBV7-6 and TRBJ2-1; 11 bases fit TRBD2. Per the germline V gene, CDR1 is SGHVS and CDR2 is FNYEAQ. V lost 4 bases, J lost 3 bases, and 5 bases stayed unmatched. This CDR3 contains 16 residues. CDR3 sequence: CASSSRLAGNYNEQFF. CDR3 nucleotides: TGTGCCAGCAGCTCTCGACTAGCGGGGAACTACAATGAGCAGTTCTTC.

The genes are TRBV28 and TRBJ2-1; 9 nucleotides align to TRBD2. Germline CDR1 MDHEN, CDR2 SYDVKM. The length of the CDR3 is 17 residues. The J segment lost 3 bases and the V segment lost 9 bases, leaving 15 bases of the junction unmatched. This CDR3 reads CASGARLAGLHYNEQFF. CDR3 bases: TGTGCCAGTGGGGCGCGGCTAGCGGGATTACACTACAATGAGCAGTTCTTC.

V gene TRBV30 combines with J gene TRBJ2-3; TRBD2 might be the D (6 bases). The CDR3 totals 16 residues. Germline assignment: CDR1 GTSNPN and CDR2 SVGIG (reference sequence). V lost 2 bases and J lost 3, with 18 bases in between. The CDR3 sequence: CAWSQGSSGVTDTQYF. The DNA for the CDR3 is TGTGCCTGGAGTCAGGGCTCCTCGGGAGTAACAGATACGCAGTATTTT.

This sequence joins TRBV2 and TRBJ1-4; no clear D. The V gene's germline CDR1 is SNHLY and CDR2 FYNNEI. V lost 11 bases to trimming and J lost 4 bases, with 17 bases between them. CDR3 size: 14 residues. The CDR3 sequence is CASRYQVHNEKLFF. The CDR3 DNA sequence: TGTGCCTCAAGGTATCAGGTCCATAATGAAAAACTGTTTTTT.

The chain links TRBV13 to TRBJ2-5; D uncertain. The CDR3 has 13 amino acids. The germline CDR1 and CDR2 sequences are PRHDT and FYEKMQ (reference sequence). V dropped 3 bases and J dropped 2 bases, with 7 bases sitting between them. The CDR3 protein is CASSFGKQETQYF. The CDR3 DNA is TGTGCCAGCAGCTTCGGTAAACAAGAGACCCAGTACTTC.

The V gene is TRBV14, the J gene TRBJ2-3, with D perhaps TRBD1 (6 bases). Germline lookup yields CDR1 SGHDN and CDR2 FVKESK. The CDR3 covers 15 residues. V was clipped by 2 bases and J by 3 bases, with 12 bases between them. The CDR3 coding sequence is TGTGCCAGCAGCCAACAGACAGGCCGGACAGATACGCAGTATTTT. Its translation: CASSQQTGRTDTQYF. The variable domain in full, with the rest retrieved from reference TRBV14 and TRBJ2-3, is EAGVTQFPSHSVIEKGQTVTLRCDPISGHDNLYWYRRVMGKEIKFLLHFVKESKQDESGMPNNRFLAERTGGTYSTLKVQPAELEDSGVYFCASSQQTGRTDTQYFGPGTRLTVL.

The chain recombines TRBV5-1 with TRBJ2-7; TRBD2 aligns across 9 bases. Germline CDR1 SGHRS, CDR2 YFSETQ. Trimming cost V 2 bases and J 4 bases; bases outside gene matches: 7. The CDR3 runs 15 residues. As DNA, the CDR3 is TGCGCCAGCAGCTTAATAGCGGGAGCCACTTACGAGCAGTACTTC. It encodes CASSLIAGATYEQYF.

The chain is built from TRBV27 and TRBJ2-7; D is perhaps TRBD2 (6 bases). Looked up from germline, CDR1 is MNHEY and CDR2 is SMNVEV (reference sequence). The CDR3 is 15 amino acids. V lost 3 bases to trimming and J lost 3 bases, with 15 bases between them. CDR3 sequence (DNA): TGTGCCAGCAGTTTCAGGGATGCGGGGTTCTACGAGCAGTACTTC. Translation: CASSFRDAGFYEQYF.

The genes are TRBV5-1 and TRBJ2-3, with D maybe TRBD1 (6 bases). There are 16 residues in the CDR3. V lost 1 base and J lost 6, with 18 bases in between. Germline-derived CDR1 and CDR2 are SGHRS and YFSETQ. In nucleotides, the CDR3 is TGCGCCAGCAGCTTGTCCGACAGGACCCACGGGGATACGCAGTATTTT. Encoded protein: CASSLSDRTHGDTQYF.

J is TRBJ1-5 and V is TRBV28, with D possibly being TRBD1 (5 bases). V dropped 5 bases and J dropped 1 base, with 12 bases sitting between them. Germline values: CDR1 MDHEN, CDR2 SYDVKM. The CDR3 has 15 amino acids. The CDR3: CASSHDSWSNQPQHF. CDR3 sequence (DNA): TGTGCCAGCAGTCACGACAGCTGGAGCAATCAGCCCCAGCATTTT.

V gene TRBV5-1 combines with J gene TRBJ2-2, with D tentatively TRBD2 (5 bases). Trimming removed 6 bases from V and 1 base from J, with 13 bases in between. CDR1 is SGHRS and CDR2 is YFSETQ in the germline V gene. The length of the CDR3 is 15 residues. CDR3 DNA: TGCGCCAGCAACGAAGCGGAGAGGAACACCGGGGAGCTGTTTTTT. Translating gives CASNEAERNTGELFF.

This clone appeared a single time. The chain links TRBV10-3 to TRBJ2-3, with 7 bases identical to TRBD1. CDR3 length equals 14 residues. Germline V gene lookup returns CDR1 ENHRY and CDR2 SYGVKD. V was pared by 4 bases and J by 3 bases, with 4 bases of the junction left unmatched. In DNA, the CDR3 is TGTGCCATCAGTGGGGCAGGGGGTACAGATACGCAGTATTTT. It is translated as CAISGAGGTDTQYF.